This TCR beta chain is drawn from a study of T-cell memory formation after mild COVID-19. MiXCR, applied by TCRdb to the 5' RACE reads, yields one record per CDR3 protein. The sample has some 250,000 distinct CDR3 sequences; over 15% are singletons. Worth noting for this clonotype: Its antigen is still unknown.

V lost 7 bases, J lost 4 bases, and 11 bases lay in between. CDR3 length equals 13 residues. Germline values: CDR1 MDHEN, CDR2 SYDVKM. General observations from the study: Some clones that responded were present in memory (sampled pre-infection), which suggests cross-reactive memory joined.

The chain carries TRBV28 and TRBJ1-3; no firm D call. The TCR originated in a young man who had mild COVID-19 (a few samples of this study predate the infection). Cell type and time point are not known. Sequenced material: PBMCs or a T cell subset sorted from them (not recorded which). DNA of the CDR3: TGTGCCAGCACCCGTGGCTTCGGAAACACCATATATTTT. Amino acid sequence: CASTRGFGNTIYF.